This TCR beta chain was retrieved from a study of cytomegalovirus exposure and HLA in healthy donors. 60 Vbeta and 13 Jbeta primers were used in PCR. Method: immunoSEQ multiplex PCR; TCRdb's copy keeps in-frame clones and lacks some. The table lists 210,000 or so clones, around 80% of them singletons. The CDR3 is 14 residues long. Germline values: CDR1 GTSNPN, CDR2 SVGIG (reference sequence). The J segment lost 5 bases and the V segment lost 3 bases, leaving 4 bases of the junction unmatched. This TCR derives from a boy aged 2 to 10 in good health and CMV-seronegative. The rearrangement links TRBV30 to TRBJ1-5; 10 bases agree with TRBD1. Sequenced sample: PBMCs. CDR3 sequence (DNA): TGTGCCTGGAGCGCCGGGACAGGGGATCAGCCCCAGCATTTT. It encodes CAWSAGTGDQPQHF.